This T cell receptor beta chain comes out of a study of blood T cell repertoires in COVID-19. Repertoires were generated with immunoSEQ multiplex PCR, while TCRdb's copy carries only in-frame clones and drops some. The sample yields fewer than 100,000 clones, approximately 85% seen once. Sequencing was done on a sample of peripheral blood. The clonotype comes from a human donor in a cohort sampled during active COVID-19.

DNA for the CDR3: TGTGCCACCAGTGATTGGGGTAGGGGGAATGAGCAGTTCTTC. This translates into CATSDWGRGNEQFF. The rearrangement joins TRBV24-1 to TRBJ2-1; a weak D match, TRBD1 (6 bases). From germline, CDR1 is KGHDR and CDR2 SFDVKD. The CDR3 is 14 amino acids. V lost 2 bases and J lost 7, with 11 bases in between.